This TCR beta chain was identified during a study of regulatory T cells in long-lasting Graves disease. Study-wide points: Graves' patients with persistent disease showed TCR diversity lower than patients newly diagnosed. When disease was persistent, TRBV28, TRBJ1-2 and TRBJ2-5 were the favored segments. Patients with persistent disease shared 2,741 public clonotypes, outpacing the 966 shared by new patients.

Relying on iRepertoire HTBI primers and Arm-PCR of CDR3 regions, the team built TCR beta libraries. Source study methods: Looking across samples, the authors found 62 TRBV and some 13 TRBJ segments. TCRdb re-analysed the multiplex PCR reads in MiXCR, keeping a single row per CDR3 protein. The V and J calls reflect TCRdb's pipeline rather than the authors' work. The table lists approximately 690,000 distinct CDR3 sequences, 30% of them singletons. This clonotype was observed many times. The antigen is not known. The CDR3 contains 15 residues. From germline, CDR1 is MNHNS and CDR2 SASEGT. V was shortened by 8 bases and J by 7 bases, with 20 bases between the two germline ends. Time point denoted: persistent/refractory GD, antithyroid drugs over 5 years with positive TRAb. With RNA extracted from PBMCs as input, the TCR library was made.

This sequence joins TRBV6-1 and TRBJ1-4; unclear D gene. Sequenced here: peripheral blood mononuclear cells (PBMCs), sampled when the disease was refractory, from a patient treated with antithyroid drugs. This TCR was recovered from a female donor with Graves disease. The CDR3 DNA is TGTGCCAGCGGGGAAGTGAGGCGACTGGCTGAAAAACTGTTTTTT. It codes for CASGEVRRLAEKLFF.